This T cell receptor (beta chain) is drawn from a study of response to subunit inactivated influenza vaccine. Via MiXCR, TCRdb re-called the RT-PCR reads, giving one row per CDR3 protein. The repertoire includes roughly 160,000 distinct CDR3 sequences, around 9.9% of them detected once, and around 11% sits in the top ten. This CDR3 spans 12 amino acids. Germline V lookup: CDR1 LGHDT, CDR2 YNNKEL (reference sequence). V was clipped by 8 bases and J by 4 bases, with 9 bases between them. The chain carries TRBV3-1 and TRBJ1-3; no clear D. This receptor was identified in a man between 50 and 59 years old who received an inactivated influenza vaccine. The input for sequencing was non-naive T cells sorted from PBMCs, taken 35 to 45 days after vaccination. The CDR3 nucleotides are TGTGCCAGCGAAGCGAGAGGAAACACCATATATTTT. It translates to CASEARGNTIYF.